This TCR beta chain is drawn from a study of low-dose radiotherapy and immunotherapy resistance in tumors. Overall study: The treatment that patients received was intravenous nivolumab 240 mg every two weeks plus ipilimumab 1 mg/kg every six weeks.

This clonotype came up a few times. Primers targeting TRAV and TRBV primed first-strand cDNA, covering alpha and beta chains. The PCR that amplified TCRs ran for about 20 cycles, relying on a constant-region primer and a V-primer adapter. TCRdb reprocessed the reads via MiXCR and lists one record per CDR3 protein. The profile covers 9,500 to 15,000 distinct CDR3 sequences, with around 74% appearing a single time and roughly 3.1% taken by the ten largest. The CDR3 covers 11 residues. Trimming removed 5 bases at V and 4 bases at J, with 6 bases between. The germline gives CDR1 MDHEN, CDR2 SYDVKM. This sequence originates from a human donor with advanced metastatic prostate, ovarian, gallbladder or colorectal cancer (not recorded which). This table probably holds off-target reads from a library built for another chain. The chain carries TRBV28 and TRBJ2-7; D is undetermined. CDR3 loop: CASSARYEQYF. The CDR3 DNA is TGTGCCAGCAGTGCTCGATACGAGCAGTACTTC.